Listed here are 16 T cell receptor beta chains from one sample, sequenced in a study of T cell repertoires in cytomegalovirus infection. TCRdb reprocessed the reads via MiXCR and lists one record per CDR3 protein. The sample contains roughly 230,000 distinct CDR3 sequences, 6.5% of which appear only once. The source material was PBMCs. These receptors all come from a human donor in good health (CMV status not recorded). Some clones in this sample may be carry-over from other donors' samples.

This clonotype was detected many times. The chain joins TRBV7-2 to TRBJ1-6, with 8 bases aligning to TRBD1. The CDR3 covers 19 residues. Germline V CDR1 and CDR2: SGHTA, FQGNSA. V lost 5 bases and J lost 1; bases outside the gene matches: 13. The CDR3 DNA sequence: TGTGCCAGCAGCCCCGATCTTACAGGGGGATGGTCCTATAATTCACCCCTCCACTTT. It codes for CASSPDLTGGWSYNSPLHF.

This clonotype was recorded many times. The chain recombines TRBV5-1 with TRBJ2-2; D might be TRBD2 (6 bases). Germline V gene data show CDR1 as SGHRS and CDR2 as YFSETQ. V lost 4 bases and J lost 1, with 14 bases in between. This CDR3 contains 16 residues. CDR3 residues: CASSLLPGENTGELFF. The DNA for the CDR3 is TGCGCCAGCAGCCTCCTGCCGGGGGAGAACACCGGGGAGCTGTTTTTT.

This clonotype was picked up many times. The DNA of the CDR3 is TGTGCCAGCAGCCCCGATCCCGGGGGATCCTACAATGAGCAGTTCTTC. The encoded protein is CASSPDPGGSYNEQFF. J is TRBJ2-1 and V is TRBV7-9, with D tentatively TRBD2 (6 bases). This CDR3 has 16 residues. Trimming took off 5 bases at V and 1 base at J, with 15 bases between the two ends. Germline CDR1 is SEHNR and CDR2 is FQNEAQ (reference sequence).

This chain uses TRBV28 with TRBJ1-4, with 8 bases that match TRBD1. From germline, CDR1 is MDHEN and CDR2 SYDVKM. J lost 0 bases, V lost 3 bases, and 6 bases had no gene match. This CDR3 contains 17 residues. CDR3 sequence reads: CASSLSQGEATNEKLFF. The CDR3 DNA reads TGTGCCAGCAGTTTGTCACAGGGGGAAGCAACTAATGAAAAACTGTTTTTT.

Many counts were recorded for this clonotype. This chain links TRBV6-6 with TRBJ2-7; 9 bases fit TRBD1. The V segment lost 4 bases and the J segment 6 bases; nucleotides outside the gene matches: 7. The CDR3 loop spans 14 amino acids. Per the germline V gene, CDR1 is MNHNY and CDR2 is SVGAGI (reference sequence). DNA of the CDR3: TGTGCCAGCAGTTCCGGGACAGGGATAGCCGAGCAGTACTTC. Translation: CASSSGTGIAEQYF.

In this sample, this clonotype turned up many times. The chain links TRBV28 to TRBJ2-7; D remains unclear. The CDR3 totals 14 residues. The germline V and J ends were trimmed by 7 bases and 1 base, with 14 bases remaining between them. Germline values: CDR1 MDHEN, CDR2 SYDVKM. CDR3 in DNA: TGTGCCAGCATCTTTACCGGCAGTTCCTACGAGCAGTACTTC. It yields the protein CASIFTGSSYEQYF.

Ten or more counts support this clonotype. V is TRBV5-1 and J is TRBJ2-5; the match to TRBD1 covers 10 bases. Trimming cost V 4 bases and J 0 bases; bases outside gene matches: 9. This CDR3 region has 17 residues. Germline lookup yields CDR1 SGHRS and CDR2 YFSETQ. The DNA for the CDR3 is TGCGCCAGCAGCGCCGGGACAGGGGCGATTTACCAAGAGACCCAGTACTTC. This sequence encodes CASSAGTGAIYQETQYF.

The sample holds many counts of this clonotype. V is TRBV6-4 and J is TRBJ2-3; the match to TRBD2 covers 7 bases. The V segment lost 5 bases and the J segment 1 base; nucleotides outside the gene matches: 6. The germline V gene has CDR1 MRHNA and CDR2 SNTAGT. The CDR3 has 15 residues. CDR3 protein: CASSPSGSGTDTQYF. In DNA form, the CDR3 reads TGTGCCAGCAGTCCTAGCGGCTCTGGCACAGATACGCAGTATTTT.

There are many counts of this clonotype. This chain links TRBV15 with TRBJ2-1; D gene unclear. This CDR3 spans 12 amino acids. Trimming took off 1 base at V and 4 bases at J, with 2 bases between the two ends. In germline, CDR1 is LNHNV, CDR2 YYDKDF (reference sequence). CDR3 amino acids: CATSRAYNEQFF. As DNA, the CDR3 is TGTGCCACCAGCAGAGCTTACAATGAGCAGTTCTTC.

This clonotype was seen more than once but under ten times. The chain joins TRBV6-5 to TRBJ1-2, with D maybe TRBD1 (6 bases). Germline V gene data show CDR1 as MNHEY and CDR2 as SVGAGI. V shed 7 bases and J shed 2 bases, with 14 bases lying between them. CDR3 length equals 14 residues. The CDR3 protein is CASTFGGGNYGYTF. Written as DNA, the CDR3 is TGTGCCAGCACTTTTGGAGGGGGAAACTATGGCTACACCTTC.

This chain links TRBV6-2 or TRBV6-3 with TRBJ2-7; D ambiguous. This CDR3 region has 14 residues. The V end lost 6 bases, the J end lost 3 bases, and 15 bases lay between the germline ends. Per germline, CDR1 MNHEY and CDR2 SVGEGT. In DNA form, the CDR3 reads TGTGCCAGCAGGCCTTCGGGCCGGAGCTACGAGCAGTACTTC. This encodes CASRPSGRSYEQYF.

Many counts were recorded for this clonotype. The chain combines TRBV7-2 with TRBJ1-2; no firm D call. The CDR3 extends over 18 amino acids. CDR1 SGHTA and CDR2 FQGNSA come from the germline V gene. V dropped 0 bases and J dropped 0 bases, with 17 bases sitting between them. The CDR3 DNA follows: TGTGCCAGCAGCTTAGCCTTCAGTGAGTCCTGGACTAACTATGGCTACACCTTC. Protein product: CASSLAFSESWTNYGYTF.

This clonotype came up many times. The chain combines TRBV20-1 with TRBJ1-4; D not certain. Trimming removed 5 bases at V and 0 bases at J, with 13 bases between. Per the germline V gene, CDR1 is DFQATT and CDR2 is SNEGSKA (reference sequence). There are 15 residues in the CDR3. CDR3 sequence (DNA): TGCAGTGCTTTGCCAGCACTCCCAACTAATGAAAAACTGTTTTTT. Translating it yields CSALPALPTNEKLFF.

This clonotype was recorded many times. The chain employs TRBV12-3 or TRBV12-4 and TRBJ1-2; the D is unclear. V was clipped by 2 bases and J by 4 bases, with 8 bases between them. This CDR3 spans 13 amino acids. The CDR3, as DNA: TGTGCCAGCAGTTTAAGGCGGTTCTATGGCTACACCTTC. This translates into CASSLRRFYGYTF.

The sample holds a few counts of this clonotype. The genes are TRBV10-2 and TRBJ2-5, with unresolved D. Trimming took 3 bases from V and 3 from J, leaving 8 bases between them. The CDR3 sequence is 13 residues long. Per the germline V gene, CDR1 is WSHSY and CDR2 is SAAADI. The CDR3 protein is CASSDGTEETQYF. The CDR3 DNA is TGCGCCAGCAGTGATGGCACAGAAGAGACCCAGTACTTC.

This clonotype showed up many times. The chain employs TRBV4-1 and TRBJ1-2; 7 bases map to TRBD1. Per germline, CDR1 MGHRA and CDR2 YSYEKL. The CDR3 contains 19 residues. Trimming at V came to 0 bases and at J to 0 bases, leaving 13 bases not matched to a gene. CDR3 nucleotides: TGCGCCAGCAGCCAAGATGGTGGGGACAGTGCCGCCTCTAACTATGGCTACACCTTC. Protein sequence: CASSQDGGDSAASNYGYTF.